The 29 T cell receptor beta chains reported below all come from one sample, sequenced in a study of blood T cell repertoires in COVID-19. Here immunoSEQ multiplex PCR was the method, and the copy in TCRdb shows in-frame clones only, minus some. The top ten hold approximately 1.8% of the sample, which has 110,000 to 150,000 clones, approximately 91% seen once. Input material: peripheral blood. The receptors stem from a man between 65 and 79 years old with acute or convalescent COVID-19.

The rearrangement links TRBV4-1 to TRBJ1-1; D gene ambiguous. The germline gives CDR1 MGHRA, CDR2 YSYEKL. The V gene lost 1 base and the J gene lost 8 bases, with 11 bases spanning the gap. This CDR3 is 13 amino acids long. CDR3 loop: CASSQGSTREAFF. CDR3 DNA: TGCGCCAGCAGCCAAGGGTCGACTAGAGAAGCTTTCTTT.

This rearrangement joins TRBV3-1 (or the pseudogene TRBV3-2) to TRBJ1-1; 12 nucleotides align to TRBD1. The germline V gene encodes CDR1 LGHDT and CDR2 YNNKEL (reference sequence). The CDR3 loop spans 14 amino acids. V was clipped by 4 bases and J by 11 bases; unmatched bases: 8. CDR3 sequence: CASSPRDRGLWAFF. CDR3 DNA: TGTGCCAGCAGCCCCCGGGACAGGGGGCTGTGGGCTTTCTTT.

V is TRBV6-5 and J is TRBJ2-7, with 7 bases lining up with TRBD1. This CDR3 comprises 14 residues. The trim removed 8 bases at V and 4 bases at J, leaving 11 bases unmatched. The V gene's germline CDR1 is MNHEY and CDR2 SVGAGI. The CDR3 bases are TGTGCCAGCGCGGAGACAGGGCTACGATACGAGCAGTACTTC. Its protein product is CASAETGLRYEQYF.

The rearrangement links TRBV7-2 to TRBJ1-2; 8 bases align to TRBD1. Germline assignment: CDR1 SGHTA and CDR2 FQGNSA. The CDR3 is made up of 14 amino acids. V was clipped by 5 bases and J by 7 bases; unmatched bases: 9. CDR3 DNA sequence: TGTGCCAGCAGCGCTCGACAGGGGAGGGGTGGCTACACCTTC. Residues: CASSARQGRGGYTF.

This rearrangement joins TRBV12-3 or TRBV12-4 to TRBJ2-1; D call uncertain. The CDR3 runs to 12 residues. Trimming shortened V by 6 bases and J by 4 bases, and 7 bases separated the two germline ends. In nucleotides, the CDR3 is TGTGCCAGCAGCCTGGAGTACAATGAGCAGTTCTTC. Amino acid sequence: CASSLEYNEQFF.

The chain has TRBV3-1 (or the pseudogene TRBV3-2) and TRBJ1-1; tentatively, D is TRBD1 (6 bases). V lost 1 base and J lost 3, with 15 bases in between. The CDR3 contains 16 residues. The germline gives CDR1 LGHDT, CDR2 YNNKEL (reference sequence). The CDR3 is CASSQGQATDYTEAFF. CDR3 sequence (DNA): TGTGCCAGCAGCCAAGGACAGGCGACCGACTACACTGAAGCTTTCTTT.

A few counts support this clone. The chain has TRBV5-1 and TRBJ2-5; D is possibly TRBD2 (5 bases). Deletions cut 3 bases from V and 4 bases from J, with 13 bases between. In germline, CDR1 is SGHRS, CDR2 YFSETQ. This CDR3 has 14 amino acids. CDR3 residues: CASSSDGELETQYF. The CDR3 region has the DNA TGCGCCAGCAGCTCGGACGGGGAGTTAGAGACCCAGTACTTC.

The rearrangement joins TRBV7-9 to TRBJ1-1; 7 bases agree with TRBD1. Losses at the gene ends were 5 bases for V and 4 bases for J; bases not matched to a gene: 19. The CDR3 spans 18 residues. Germline V lookup: CDR1 SEHNR, CDR2 FQNEAQ (reference sequence). The CDR3 DNA is TGTGCCAGCAGCCCCAGACAGGGTGGAACTCCTGGGGGCACTGAAGCTTTCTTT. Amino acids: CASSPRQGGTPGGTEAFF.

This rearrangement joins TRBV7-3 to TRBJ2-2; 14 nucleotides match TRBD2. Germline CDR1 and CDR2: SGHTA and FQGTGA. Trimming at V came to 4 bases and at J to 14 bases, leaving 3 bases not matched to a gene. The CDR3 has 13 residues. The CDR3 region has the DNA TGTGCCAGCAGCTCCGGACTAGCGGGAGGTCTGTTTTTT. Translated, it gives CASSSGLAGGLFF.

The genes are TRBV7-9 and TRBJ1-4, with D maybe TRBD1 (5 bases). CDR3 length: 16 amino acids. Germline V gene lookup returns CDR1 SEHNR and CDR2 FQNEAQ (reference sequence). Trimming removed 0 bases from V and 5 bases from J, with 13 bases in between. CDR3 loop: CASSLAPSTDNEKLFF. Here the CDR3 DNA reads TGTGCCAGCAGCTTAGCGCCCTCGACAGACAATGAAAAACTGTTTTTT.

The V and J genes are TRBV3-1 (or the pseudogene TRBV3-2) and TRBJ2-1, with D uncertain. The germline V and J ends were trimmed by 3 bases and 10 bases, with 16 bases remaining between them. The CDR3 has 14 residues. Germline V CDR1 and CDR2: LGHDT, YNNKEL (reference sequence). The CDR3 coding sequence is TGTGCCAGCAGCCACCGGGTGGAAGCTCTGGAGCAGTTCTTC. It translates to CASSHRVEALEQFF.

A note on this clone: This same CDR3 is encoded by further DNA sequences in the sample. V is TRBV12-3 or TRBV12-4 and J is TRBJ1-2; TRBD1 matches 9 bases. With V trimmed by 5 bases and J by 5 bases, 3 bases remained unmatched. CDR3 length: 13 amino acids. The CDR3 region has the DNA TGTGCCAGCAGTCCCGGGACAGGGTATGGCTACACCTTC. Protein product: CASSPGTGYGYTF.

This clone has only a few counts. The chain joins TRBV12-3 or TRBV12-4 to TRBJ1-2; TRBD1 aligns across 7 bases. This CDR3 has 13 residues. V lost 6 bases to trimming and J lost 6 bases; unmatched junction nucleotides: 7. In DNA, the CDR3 is TGTGCCAGCAGACCTCAGGGGGTCAATGGCTACACCTTC. Amino acids: CASRPQGVNGYTF.

CDR3 region: CASTQGIAGPQHF. Here the CDR3 DNA reads TGTGCCAGCACCCAGGGGATAGCAGGGCCCCAGCATTTT. The rearrangement links TRBV7-2 to TRBJ1-5; tentatively, D is TRBD1 (6 bases). The CDR3 contains 13 residues. The V end lost 7 bases, the J end lost 9 bases, and 16 bases lay between the germline ends. Germline lookup yields CDR1 SGHTA and CDR2 FQGNSA.

The gene calls are TRBV11-2 and TRBJ2-7, with D tentatively TRBD1 (6 bases). Trimming cost V 3 bases and J 6 bases, with 15 bases left between them. The CDR3 sequence is 14 residues long. In germline, CDR1 is SGHAT, CDR2 FQNNGV. The CDR3 loop reads CASSLTDSIGEQYF. For the CDR3, the DNA is TGTGCCAGCAGCTTGACGGACAGTATAGGCGAGCAGTACTTC.

V and J are TRBV5-1 and TRBJ2-5, with D unresolved. Trimming pared 0 bases from V and 2 bases from J, leaving 8 bases between. Looked up from germline, CDR1 is SGHRS and CDR2 is YFSETQ. The CDR3 loop spans 14 amino acids. The chain's CDR3 is CASSLGVEQETQYF. The DNA of the CDR3 is TGCGCCAGCAGCTTGGGCGTGGAGCAAGAGACCCAGTACTTC.

The chain links TRBV3-1 (or the pseudogene TRBV3-2) to TRBJ1-2; the D is unclear. V was pared by 0 bases and J by 4 bases, with 9 bases between. This CDR3 comprises 14 residues. Germline loops: CDR1 LGHDT, CDR2 YNNKEL (reference sequence). CDR3 amino acids: CASSQDGEVYGYTF. The CDR3 DNA is TGTGCCAGCAGCCAAGACGGGGAAGTCTATGGCTACACCTTC.

V gene TRBV5-1 combines with J gene TRBJ2-2, with 12 bases that match TRBD2. Trimming removed 4 bases from V and 0 bases from J; junction bases left unmatched: 4. CDR3 length equals 17 residues. CDR1 and CDR2 (germline): SGHRS, YFSETQ. The CDR3 region is CASSPRTSGTNTGELFF. In DNA, the CDR3 is TGCGCCAGCAGCCCCCGGACTAGCGGGACGAACACCGGGGAGCTGTTTTTT.

J is TRBJ2-5 and V is TRBV5-1; TRBD2 matches at 12 bases. CDR1 is SGHRS and CDR2 is YFSETQ in the germline V gene. The CDR3 has 19 residues. V trimming: 2 bases; J trimming: 5 bases; junction bases outside the gene matches: 16. The CDR3 bases are TGCGCCAGCAGCTTTCAGCCTAGCGGGAGGGGACCTAGGCGGGAGACCCAGTACTTC. Protein sequence: CASSFQPSGRGPRRETQYF.

The chain couples TRBV9 to TRBJ2-6; 7 positions match TRBD1. V dropped 0 bases and J dropped 0; count of bases not matched to a gene: 9. The CDR3 extends over 19 amino acids. In germline, CDR1 is SGDLS, CDR2 YYNGEE. CDR3 DNA sequence: TGTGCCAGCAGCGTAGGAGCGGACAGGATTATCTCTGGGGCCAACGTCCTGACTTTC. This codes for CASSVGADRIISGANVLTF.

This clone was counted once. This chain links TRBV6-5 with TRBJ1-5; D unresolved. Germline V gene data show CDR1 as MNHEY and CDR2 as SVGAGI. The germline V and J ends were trimmed by 5 bases and 0 bases, with 8 bases remaining between them. This CDR3 has 14 residues. DNA of the CDR3: TGTGCCAGCAGTCCCTTCTTTAGCAATCAGCCCCAGCATTTT. It is translated as CASSPFFSNQPQHF.

The genes are TRBV6-5 and TRBJ2-3, with a tentative D call TRBD1 (6 bases). The CDR3 length is 14 residues. In germline, CDR1 is MNHEY, CDR2 SVGAGI. V dropped 2 bases and J dropped 3 bases, with 9 bases sitting between them. The chain's CDR3 is CASSYEGVTDTQYF. In DNA, the CDR3 is TGTGCCAGCAGTTACGAGGGGGTGACAGATACGCAGTATTTT.

V and J are TRBV11-3 and TRBJ2-1; no definite D call. The germline V and J ends were trimmed by 0 bases and 7 bases, with 4 bases remaining between them. CDR3 length equals 12 residues. The germline gives CDR1 SGHNT, CDR2 YENEEA. CDR3 DNA: TGTGCCAGCAGCTTAGAGGAGAATGAGCAGTTCTTC. This translates into CASSLEENEQFF.

V is TRBV27 and J is TRBJ2-3; tentatively, D is TRBD1 (7 bases). The ends were cut back, 5 bases at V and 6 bases at J, with 21 bases in the middle. There are 16 residues in the CDR3. Germline values: CDR1 MNHEY, CDR2 SMNVEV (reference sequence). CDR3 in amino acids: CASSPSGRAGGDTQYF. The CDR3 coding sequence is TGTGCCAGCAGTCCAAGCGGTCGGGCAGGGGGGGATACGCAGTATTTT.

This rearrangement joins TRBV19 to TRBJ1-5, with 8 bases that match TRBD1. The CDR3 totals 13 residues. Germline V CDR1 and CDR2: LNHDA, SQIVND (reference sequence). Trimming took 8 bases from V and 4 from J; bases not matched to a gene: 4. Here the CDR3 reads CASGQGRNQPQHF. DNA of the CDR3: TGTGCCAGTGGACAGGGTCGTAATCAGCCCCAGCATTTT.

This chain uses TRBV30 with TRBJ2-1; weak D call: TRBD2 (6 bases). V lost 2 bases to trimming and J lost 7 bases, with 6 bases between them. Germline loops: CDR1 GTSNPN, CDR2 SVGIG (reference sequence). The CDR3 has 11 residues. The CDR3 coding sequence is TGTGCCTGGAGTCGGGAGAATGAGCAGTTCTTC. The encoded protein is CAWSRENEQFF.

The genes are TRBV5-4 and TRBJ2-5; TRBD1 matches at 7 bases. Germline V lookup: CDR1 SGHNT, CDR2 YYREEE (reference sequence). Trimming at V came to 5 bases and at J to 1 base, leaving 5 bases not matched to a gene. CDR3 length: 14 residues. The CDR3 nucleotides read TGTGCCAGCAGGCGCCGGGACAGCCAAGAGACCCAGTACTTC. Amino acid sequence: CASRRRDSQETQYF. Filled out from reference TRBV5-4 and TRBJ2-5, the complete variable domain reads ETGVTQSPTHLIKTRGQQVTLRCSSQSGHNTVSWYQQALGQGPQFIFQYYREEENGRGNFPPRFSGLQFPNYSSELNVNALELDDSALYLCASRRRDSQETQYFGPGTRLLVL.

The chain recombines TRBV5-1 with TRBJ1-6, with TRBD1 identical over 10 bases. The CDR3 spans 13 residues. CDR1 and CDR2 from the germline V gene are SGHRS and YFSETQ. V lost 7 bases and J lost 9; bases outside the gene matches: 4. CDR3 bases: TGCGCCAGCGGGACAGGGGATGTTTCACCCCTCCACTTT. Translated: CASGTGDVSPLHF.

This clone was counted between two and nine times. The genes are TRBV7-2 and TRBJ1-4; possible D gene TRBD1, 5 bases. Between the trimmed V and J ends, which lost 0 bases and 8 bases, there was a span of 16 bases. Germline V gene lookup returns CDR1 SGHTA and CDR2 FQGNSA. The length of the CDR3 is 16 residues. The chain's CDR3 is CASSLAGYGGDEKLFF. In nucleotides, the CDR3 is TGTGCCAGCAGCTTAGCAGGGTACGGCGGGGACGAAAAACTGTTTTTT.